This TCR beta chain was sequenced for a study of T cells in severe cutaneous drug reactions. General study results and limits: Blister cells averaged approximately 31% and PBMC roughly 5% TRBV12-4 in carbamazepine-induced Stevens-Johnson syndrome or toxic epidermal necrolysis patients.

Carbamazepine had induced Stevens-Johnson syndrome or toxic epidermal necrolysis in the sequenced donors. TCR subtype-specific primers in iRepertoire multiplex PCR prepared libraries for bulk and single-cell sequencing. Primers for V, D and J regions amplified bulk TCR beta libraries. Bulk TCR libraries started from roughly 100-500 ng RNA per sample. TCRdb reanalyzed the multiplex PCR reads and collapses them to one entry per CDR3 protein, without DNA. The listing contains fewer than 8,000 distinct CDR3 sequences. Turning to this clonotype: No antigen is known for it.

The CDR3 totals 15 residues. Germline V lookup: CDR1 MDHEN, CDR2 SYDVKM. This sequence originates from a human donor with toxic epidermal necrolysis, a severe cutaneous drug reaction. V usage is TRBV28 and J usage is TRBJ2-2. Material for sequencing was cells from a skin blister. This CDR3 reads CASSLGLWDTGELFF.